The clone carrying this TCR beta chain was recorded a few times. Its antigen is as yet unknown. The data originate from a study of spatial heterogeneity in lung cancer. Findings of the study overall: In tumors, expanded intratumoral alpha and beta TCR counts tracked mutation counts.

Indicated time point: sample taken at primary tumor resection. Germline assignment: CDR1 MNHEY and CDR2 SVGEGT. Trimming left V 2 bases short and J 7 bases short, with 18 bases between. CDR3 length: 16 residues. One entry per CDR3 protein results from TCRdb running MiXCR on the 5' RACE reads. The data hold around 20,000 distinct CDR3 sequences, with 2.8% observed a single time. The chain uses TRBV6-2 or TRBV6-3 and TRBJ1-5; D is possibly TRBD1 (6 bases). This sequence originates from a male donor with early-stage non-small cell lung cancer. Sequences were derived from lung tumor tissue, sampled at surgery. In nucleotides, the CDR3 is TGTGCCAGCAGTTACCCCGACATCCCAGGGGAACAGCCCCAGCATTTT. Amino acid sequence: CASSYPDIPGEQPQHF.